These T cell receptor beta chains were read from a single sample in a study of T cell responses to AZD1222 COVID-19 vaccine. Libraries were prepared by immunoSEQ multiplex PCR; TCRdb keeps only in-frame clonotypes and omits some of them. Of 95,000 to 130,000 clones listed, about 90% are singletons. This specimen consisted of peripheral blood, obtained on day 0 of AZD1222 vaccination. The receptors originated from an adult in good health. CDR3s include the opening cysteine and the closing phenylalanine or tryptophan. A D gene is named only where the DNA matches it firmly. The size field is filled for only some rows; it gives once, few, many or a size class.

.	TRBV3-1/TRBV3-2	TRBD1	TRBJ1-2	CASSQSARGYGYTF	TGTGCCAGCAGCCAAAGTGCCAGGGGGTATGGCTACACCTTC
.	TRBV7-2	TRBD2	TRBJ2-6	CASSPGLAGAAGANVLTF	TGTGCCAGCAGCCCGGGACTAGCGGGAGCGGCGGGGGCCAACGTCCTGACTTTC
.	TRBV7-2	TRBD2	TRBJ2-4	CASRLALLTSGGSGNIQYF	TGTGCCAGCAGACTTGCTTTACTTACTAGCGGGGGGAGTGGAAACATTCAGTACTTC
.	TRBV9	TRBD1	TRBJ1-2	CASSPDRGHYGYTF	TGTGCCAGCAGTCCTGACAGGGGGCACTATGGCTACACCTTC
.	TRBV2	.	TRBJ1-1	CASSVEGHSEAFF	TGTGCCAGCAGTGTTGAGGGACACTCAGAAGCTTTCTTT
.	TRBV6-5	.	TRBJ1-4	CASSVGVSREKLFF	TGTGCCAGCAGCGTAGGGGTCTCTAGGGAAAAACTGTTTTTT
.	TRBV28	.	TRBJ1-6	CASTADDNSPLHF	TGTGCCAGCACGGCTGATGATAATTCACCCCTCCACTTT
.	TRBV28	.	TRBJ2-3	CASSRGGTDTQYF	TGTGCCAGCAGTAGGGGGGGCACAGATACGCAGTATTTT
few	TRBV11-2	.	TRBJ2-1	CASSLDRTFYNEQFF	TGTGCCAGCAGCTTAGATCGGACATTTTACAATGAGCAGTTCTTC
.	TRBV6-5	.	TRBJ1-6	CATAVDSPNSPLHF	TGTGCCACGGCCGTCGACAGCCCTAATTCACCCCTCCACTTT
.	TRBV6-4	.	TRBJ1-6	CASSEQSDRPLHF	TGTGCCAGCAGTGAACAATCCGACAGACCCCTCCACTTT
.	TRBV3-1/TRBV3-2	.	TRBJ2-2	CASSQVQRFYGELFF	TGTGCCAGCAGCCAAGTTCAAAGGTTCTACGGGGAGCTGTTTTTT
.	TRBV19	.	TRBJ1-1	CASSIAGSTEAFF	TGTGCCAGTAGTATTGCAGGGAGCACTGAAGCTTTCTTT
.	TRBV12-3/TRBV12-4	TRBD1	TRBJ1-1	CASSLRGQAAFF	TGTGCCAGCAGTTTGAGGGGGCAAGCAGCTTTCTTT
.	TRBV7-8	.	TRBJ1-5	CASSLRRVIGNQPQHF	TGTGCCAGCAGCTTACGGAGGGTGATAGGCAATCAGCCCCAGCATTTT
.	TRBV9	TRBD1	TRBJ1-1	CASSVEGGGSTEAFF	TGTGCCAGCAGCGTAGAAGGGGGCGGGAGCACTGAAGCTTTCTTT
.	TRBV19	TRBD1	TRBJ2-7	CASSVGTGPYEQYF	TGTGCCAGTAGTGTCGGGACAGGGCCCTACGAGCAGTACTTC
.	TRBV11-3	.	TRBJ1-6	CASSHGDGNLHF	TGTGCCAGCAGCCACGGGGACGGTAACCTCCACTTT
.	TRBV5-3	TRBD1	TRBJ1-2	CARSHIEGQGGGYTF	TGTGCCAGAAGCCACATTGAAGGACAGGGTGGAGGCTACACCTTC
.	TRBV28	.	TRBJ2-7	CASTLERGRSYEQYF	TGTGCCAGCACCTTGGAGAGGGGCAGATCCTACGAGCAGTACTTC
.	TRBV27	.	TRBJ1-1	CASSLYQAVNTEAFF	TGTGCCAGCAGTTTATACCAGGCAGTGAACACTGAAGCTTTCTTT
.	TRBV19	.	TRBJ1-1	CASRTAHTEAFF	TGTGCCAGTAGGACAGCTCACACTGAAGCTTTCTTT
.	TRBV28	.	TRBJ2-3	CASSPIGGYTDTQYF	TGTGCCAGCAGTCCCATCGGGGGATACACAGATACGCAGTATTTT
.	TRBV5-6	.	TRBJ2-5	CASSLLQNQETQYF	TGTGCCAGCAGCTTGTTACAGAACCAAGAGACCCAGTACTTC
.	TRBV10-3	.	TRBJ1-1	CATSMEGNTEAFF	TGTGCCACGTCCATGGAAGGGAACACTGAAGCTTTCTTT
.	TRBV20-1	.	TRBJ2-4	CSASGPLAKNIQYF	TGCAGTGCTAGTGGTCCTCTAGCCAAAAACATTCAGTACTTC
.	TRBV27	.	TRBJ1-2	CASSQTGSYGYTF	TGTGCCAGCAGCCAAACAGGGTCCTATGGCTACACCTTC
.	TRBV5-4	TRBD1	TRBJ2-7	CASSGGTGGPNPYEQYF	TGTGCCAGCAGCGGGGGGACAGGGGGCCCGAATCCCTACGAGCAGTACTTC
.	TRBV16	.	TRBJ1-2	CASSLMTGGYTF	TGTGCCAGCAGCCTCATGACCGGCGGCTACACCTTC
.	TRBV5-1	.	TRBJ1-3	CASSPMTGNTIYF	TGCGCCAGCAGCCCTATGACTGGAAACACCATATATTTT
.	TRBV19	.	TRBJ1-1	CASLTASEAFF	TGTGCCAGTCTGACGGCCTCTGAAGCTTTCTTT
.	TRBV27	.	TRBJ1-2	CASSWRAGQGYTF	TGTGCCAGCAGTTGGAGGGCGGGACAAGGCTACACCTTC
.	TRBV29-1	.	TRBJ1-3	CSALLAGTSLGNTIYF	TGCAGCGCGTTACTCGCCGGGACCTCCTTAGGGAACACCATATATTTT
once	TRBV6-5	.	TRBJ2-2	CASSPPGHNTGELFF	TGTGCCAGCAGTCCCCCCGGACATAACACCGGGGAGCTGTTTTTT
.	TRBV6-5	TRBD1	TRBJ1-2	CASKQGANYGYTF	TGTGCCAGCAAACAGGGGGCTAACTATGGCTACACCTTC
.	TRBV3-1/TRBV3-2	TRBD1	TRBJ2-1	CASSPIRDRLYNEQFF	TGTGCCAGCAGCCCGATAAGGGACAGGTTATACAATGAGCAGTTCTTC
.	TRBV6-4	.	TRBJ2-1	CASSDSRALGGEQFF	TGTGCCAGCAGTGACTCACGGGCCCTGGGGGGTGAGCAGTTCTTC
.	TRBV5-5	.	TRBJ2-3	CASSLEKGTDTQYF	TGTGCCAGCAGCTTGGAGAAGGGTACAGATACGCAGTATTTT
.	TRBV19	TRBD1	TRBJ1-1	CASHFRQGLNTEAFF	TGTGCCAGTCACTTCCGACAGGGATTAAACACTGAAGCTTTCTTT
.	TRBV9	.	TRBJ2-2	CASSVDSGELFF	TGTGCCAGCAGCGTAGATTCCGGGGAGCTGTTTTTT
.	TRBV27	.	TRBJ1-6	CASSFSSSYNSPLHF	TGTGCCAGCAGTTTCTCCAGCTCCTATAATTCACCCCTCCACTTT
.	TRBV14	.	TRBJ2-7	CASSQDRGGFKQYF	TGTGCCAGCAGCCAAGATCGAGGAGGGTTCAAGCAGTACTTC